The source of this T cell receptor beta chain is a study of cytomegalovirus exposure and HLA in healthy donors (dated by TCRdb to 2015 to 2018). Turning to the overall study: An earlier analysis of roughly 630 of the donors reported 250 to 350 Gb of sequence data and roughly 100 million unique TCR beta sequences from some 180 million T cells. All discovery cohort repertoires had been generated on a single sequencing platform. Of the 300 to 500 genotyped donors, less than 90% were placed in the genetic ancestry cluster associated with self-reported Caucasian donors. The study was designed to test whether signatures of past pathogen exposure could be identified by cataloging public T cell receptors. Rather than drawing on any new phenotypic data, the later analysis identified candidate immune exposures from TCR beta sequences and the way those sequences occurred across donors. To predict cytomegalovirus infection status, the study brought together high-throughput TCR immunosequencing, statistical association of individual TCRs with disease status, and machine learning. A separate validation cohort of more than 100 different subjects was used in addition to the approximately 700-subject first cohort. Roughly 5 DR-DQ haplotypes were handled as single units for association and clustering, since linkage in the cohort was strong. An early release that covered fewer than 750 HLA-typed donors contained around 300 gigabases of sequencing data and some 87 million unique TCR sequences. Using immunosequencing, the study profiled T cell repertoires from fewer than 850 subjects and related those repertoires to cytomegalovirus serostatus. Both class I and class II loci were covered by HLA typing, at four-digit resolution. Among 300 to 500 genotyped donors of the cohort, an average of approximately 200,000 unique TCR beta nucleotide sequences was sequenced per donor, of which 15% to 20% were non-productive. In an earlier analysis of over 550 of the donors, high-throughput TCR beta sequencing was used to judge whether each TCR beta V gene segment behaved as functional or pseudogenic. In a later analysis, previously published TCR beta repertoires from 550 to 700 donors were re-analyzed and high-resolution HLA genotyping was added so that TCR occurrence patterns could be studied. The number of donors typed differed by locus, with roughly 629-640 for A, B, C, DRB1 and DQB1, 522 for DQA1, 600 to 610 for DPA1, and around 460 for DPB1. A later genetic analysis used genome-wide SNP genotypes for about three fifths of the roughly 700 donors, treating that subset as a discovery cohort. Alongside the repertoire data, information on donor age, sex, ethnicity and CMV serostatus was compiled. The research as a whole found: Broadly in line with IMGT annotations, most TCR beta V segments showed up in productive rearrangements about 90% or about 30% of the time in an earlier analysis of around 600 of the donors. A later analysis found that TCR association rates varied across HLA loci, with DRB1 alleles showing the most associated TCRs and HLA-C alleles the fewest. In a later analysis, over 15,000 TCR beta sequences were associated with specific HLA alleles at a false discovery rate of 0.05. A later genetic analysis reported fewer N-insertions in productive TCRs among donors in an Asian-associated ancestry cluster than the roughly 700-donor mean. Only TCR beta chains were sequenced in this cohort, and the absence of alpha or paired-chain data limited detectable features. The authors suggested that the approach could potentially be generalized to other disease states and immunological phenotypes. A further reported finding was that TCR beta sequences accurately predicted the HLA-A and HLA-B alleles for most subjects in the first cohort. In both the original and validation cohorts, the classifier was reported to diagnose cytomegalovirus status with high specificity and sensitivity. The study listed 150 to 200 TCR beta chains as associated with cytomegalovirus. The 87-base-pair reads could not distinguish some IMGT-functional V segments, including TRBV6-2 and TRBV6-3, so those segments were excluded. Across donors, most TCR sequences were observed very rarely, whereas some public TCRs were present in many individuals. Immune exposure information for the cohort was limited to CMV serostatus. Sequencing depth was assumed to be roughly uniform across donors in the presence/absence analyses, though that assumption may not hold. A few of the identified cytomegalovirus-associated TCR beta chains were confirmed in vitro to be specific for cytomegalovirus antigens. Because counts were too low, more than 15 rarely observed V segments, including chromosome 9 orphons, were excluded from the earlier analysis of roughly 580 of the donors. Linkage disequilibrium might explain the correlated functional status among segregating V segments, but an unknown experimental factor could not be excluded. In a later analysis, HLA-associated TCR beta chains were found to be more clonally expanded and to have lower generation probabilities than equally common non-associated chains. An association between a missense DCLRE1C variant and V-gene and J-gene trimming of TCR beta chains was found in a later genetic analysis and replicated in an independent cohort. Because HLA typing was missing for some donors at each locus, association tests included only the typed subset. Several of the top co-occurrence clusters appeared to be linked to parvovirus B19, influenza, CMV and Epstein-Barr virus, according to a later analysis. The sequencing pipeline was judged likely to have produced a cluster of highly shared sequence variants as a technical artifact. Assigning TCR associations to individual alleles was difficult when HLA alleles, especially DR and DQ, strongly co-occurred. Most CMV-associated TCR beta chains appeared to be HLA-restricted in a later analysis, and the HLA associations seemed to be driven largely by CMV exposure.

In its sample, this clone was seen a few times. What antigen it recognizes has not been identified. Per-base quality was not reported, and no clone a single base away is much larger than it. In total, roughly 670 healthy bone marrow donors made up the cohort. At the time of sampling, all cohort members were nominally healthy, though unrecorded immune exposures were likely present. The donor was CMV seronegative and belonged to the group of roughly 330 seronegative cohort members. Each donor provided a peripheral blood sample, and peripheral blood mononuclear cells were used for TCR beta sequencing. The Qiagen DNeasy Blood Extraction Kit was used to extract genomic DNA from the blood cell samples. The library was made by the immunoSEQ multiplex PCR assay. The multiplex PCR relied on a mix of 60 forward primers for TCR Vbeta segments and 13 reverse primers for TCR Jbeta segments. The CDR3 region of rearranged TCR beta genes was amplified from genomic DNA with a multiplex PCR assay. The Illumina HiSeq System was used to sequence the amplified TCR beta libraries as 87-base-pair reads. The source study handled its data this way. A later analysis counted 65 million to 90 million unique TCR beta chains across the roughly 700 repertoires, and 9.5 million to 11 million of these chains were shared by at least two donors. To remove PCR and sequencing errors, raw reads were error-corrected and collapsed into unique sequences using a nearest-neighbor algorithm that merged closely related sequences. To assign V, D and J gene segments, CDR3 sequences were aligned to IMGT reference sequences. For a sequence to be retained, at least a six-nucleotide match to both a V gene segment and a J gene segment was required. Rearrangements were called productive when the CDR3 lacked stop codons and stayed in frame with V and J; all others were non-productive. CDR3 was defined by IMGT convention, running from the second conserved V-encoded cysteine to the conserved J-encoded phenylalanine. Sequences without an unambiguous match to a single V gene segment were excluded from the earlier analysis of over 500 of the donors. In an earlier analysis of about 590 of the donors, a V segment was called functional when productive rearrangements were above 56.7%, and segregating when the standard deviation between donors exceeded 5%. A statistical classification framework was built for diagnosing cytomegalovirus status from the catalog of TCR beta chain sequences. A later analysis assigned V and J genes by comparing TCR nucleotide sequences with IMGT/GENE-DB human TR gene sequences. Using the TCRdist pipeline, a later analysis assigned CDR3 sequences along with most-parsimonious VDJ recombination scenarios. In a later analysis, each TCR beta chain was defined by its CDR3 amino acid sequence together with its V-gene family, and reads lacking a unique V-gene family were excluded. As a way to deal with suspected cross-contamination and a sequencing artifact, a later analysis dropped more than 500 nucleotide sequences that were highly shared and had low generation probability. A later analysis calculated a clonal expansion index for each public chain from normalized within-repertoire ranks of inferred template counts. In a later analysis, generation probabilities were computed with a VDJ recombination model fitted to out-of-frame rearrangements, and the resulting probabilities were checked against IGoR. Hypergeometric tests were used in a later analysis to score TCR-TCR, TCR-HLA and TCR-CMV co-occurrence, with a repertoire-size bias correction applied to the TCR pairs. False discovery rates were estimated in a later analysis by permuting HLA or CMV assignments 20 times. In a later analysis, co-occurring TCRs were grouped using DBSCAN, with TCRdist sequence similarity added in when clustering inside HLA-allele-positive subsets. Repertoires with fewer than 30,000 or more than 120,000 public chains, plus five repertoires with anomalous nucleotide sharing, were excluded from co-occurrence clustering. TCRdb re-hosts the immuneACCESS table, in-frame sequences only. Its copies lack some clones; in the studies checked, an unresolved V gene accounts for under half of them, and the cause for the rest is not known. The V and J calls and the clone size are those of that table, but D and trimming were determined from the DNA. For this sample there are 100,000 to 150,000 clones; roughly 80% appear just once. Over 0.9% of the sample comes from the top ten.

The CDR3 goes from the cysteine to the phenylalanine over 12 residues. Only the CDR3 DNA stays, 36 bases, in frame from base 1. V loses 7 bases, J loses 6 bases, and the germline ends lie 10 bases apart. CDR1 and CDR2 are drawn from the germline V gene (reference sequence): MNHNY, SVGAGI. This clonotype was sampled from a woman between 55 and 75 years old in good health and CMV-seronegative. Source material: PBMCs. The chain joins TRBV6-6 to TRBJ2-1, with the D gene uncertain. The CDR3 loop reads CASTNNPNEQFF. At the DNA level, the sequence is TGTGCCAGCACCAACAATCCCAATGAGCAGTTCTTC.